The present T cell receptor beta chain was sequenced within a study of cytomegalovirus exposure and HLA in healthy donors (dated by TCRdb to about 2017). Broadly, across the study: In an earlier analysis of under 600 of the donors, 250 to 350 Gb of sequence data and about 110 million unique TCR beta sequences from 150 million to 200 million T cells were reported. About 280 gigabases of sequencing data and 70 million to 100 million unique TCR sequences made up an early release that covered approximately 650 HLA-typed donors. Of the roughly 390 genotyped donors, approximately 83% fell in the genetic ancestry cluster associated with self-reported Caucasian donors. The aim of the study was to test whether cataloging public T cell receptors could identify signatures of past pathogen exposure. The T cell repertoires of several hundred subjects were profiled by immunosequencing and related to cytomegalovirus serostatus. In addition to the first cohort of 666 subjects, a separate validation cohort of 100 to 150 different subjects was used. To predict cytomegalovirus infection status, the study combined high-throughput TCR immunosequencing, statistical association of individual TCRs with disease status, and machine learning. A later analysis re-examined previously published TCR beta repertoires from 610 or so donors and added high-resolution HLA genotyping to investigate patterns of TCR occurrence. Rather than using new phenotypic data, the later analysis identified candidate immune exposures from TCR beta sequences and from how often those sequences occurred across donors. An earlier analysis of 500 to 650 of the donors applied high-throughput TCR beta sequencing to assess whether each TCR beta V gene segment acted as functional or pseudogenic. Donor age, sex, ethnicity and CMV serostatus were compiled alongside the repertoire data. A later genetic analysis took genome-wide SNP genotypes for about 55% of the 666 donors and used that subset as a discovery cohort. All discovery cohort repertoires had been generated on a single sequencing platform. HLA typing covered class I and class II loci at four-digit resolution. Typing coverage varied by locus: roughly 629-630 donors for A, B, C, DRB1 and DQB1; around 560 for DQA1; around 610 for DPA1; roughly 450 for DPB1. Because of strong linkage in the cohort, roughly five DR-DQ haplotypes were treated as single units for association and clustering. Among 300 to 450 genotyped donors of the cohort, an average of around 240,000 unique TCR beta nucleotide sequences were sequenced per donor, around 20% of them non-productive.

For this clone: This clone's antigen is unknown. No much larger clone exists at a distance of one base, and base qualities are not known.

The cohort was made up of 650 to 700 healthy bone marrow donors. All cohort members were sampled while nominally healthy, although unrecorded immune exposures were likely present. The donor tested CMV seronegative and was one of the 352 seronegative cohort members. Every donor gave a peripheral blood sample, and the peripheral blood mononuclear cells from that sample were used for TCR beta sequencing. The Qiagen DNeasy Blood Extraction Kit was used to extract genomic DNA from the blood cell samples. From its cysteine to its phenylalanine, the CDR3 spans 18 amino acids. Only the CDR3 region is kept as DNA, spanning 54 bases read in frame from base 1. Based on the germline V gene, the CDR1 and CDR2 sequences are SGHAT and FQNNGV. V ends up 1 base short and J 7 bases short, with an unmatched junction base count of 8. The receptor library was made with the immunoSEQ multiplex PCR assay. For the multiplex PCR, a mixture combining 60 forward primers for TCR Vbeta segments and 13 reverse primers for TCR Jbeta segments was used. The CDR3 region of rearranged TCR beta genes was amplified from genomic DNA with a multiplex PCR assay. The Illumina HiSeq System was used to sequence the amplified TCR beta libraries as 87-base-pair reads. As for how the authors treated the data: A later analysis tallied about 77 million unique TCR beta chains across the 666 repertoires, and about 12 million of those chains were shared by two or more donors. To remove PCR and sequencing errors, raw reads were error-corrected and collapsed into unique sequences using a nearest-neighbor algorithm that merged closely related sequences. To assign V, D and J gene segments, CDR3 sequences were aligned to IMGT reference sequences. For a sequence to be retained, a match of at least six nucleotides was required to both a V gene segment and a J gene segment. Rearrangements were called productive when the CDR3 lacked stop codons and stayed in frame with V and J; all others were non-productive. CDR3 was defined by IMGT convention, running from the second conserved V-encoded cysteine to the conserved J-encoded phenylalanine. Sequences without an unambiguous match to a single V gene segment were excluded from the earlier analysis of about 640 of the donors. An earlier analysis of 450 to 650 of the donors called V segments functional above 56.7% productive rearrangements and segregating when the between-donor standard deviation exceeded 5%. A statistical classification framework was developed to diagnose cytomegalovirus status using the catalog of TCR beta chain sequences. V and J gene assignment, in a later analysis, came from comparing TCR nucleotide sequences with IMGT/GENE-DB human TR gene sequences. In a later analysis, CDR3 sequences and most-parsimonious VDJ recombination scenarios were assigned using the TCRdist pipeline. In a later analysis, every TCR beta chain was defined by the combination of its CDR3 amino acid sequence and its V-gene family, and reads without a unique V-gene family were dropped. As a way to deal with suspected cross-contamination and a sequencing artifact, a later analysis dropped roughly 600 nucleotide sequences that were highly shared and had low generation probability. In a later analysis, a clonal expansion index was calculated for each public chain from normalized within-repertoire ranks of inferred template counts. In a later analysis, generation probabilities were computed using a VDJ recombination model fitted to out-of-frame rearrangements, and the results were checked against IGoR. In a later analysis, hypergeometric tests were used to score TCR-TCR, TCR-HLA and TCR-CMV co-occurrence, with a repertoire-size bias correction applied to TCR pairs. In a later analysis, false discovery rates were estimated by permuting HLA or CMV assignments 20 times. In a later analysis, co-occurring TCRs were grouped with DBSCAN, and TCRdist sequence similarity was added when clustering was performed within HLA-allele-positive subsets. Repertoires with fewer than 30,000 or more than 120,000 public chains were left out of co-occurrence clustering, as were five repertoires with anomalous nucleotide sharing. TCRdb limited this immuneACCESS table to in-frame rearrangements with V and J called. A share of clones is missing; checked studies link under half to unresolved V genes, and the rest is unexplained. The V and J calls and clone size were taken over from that table, and D and trimming were inferred from the DNA. Recorded for this sample are some 130,000 clones; roughly 80% of them occurred a single time. The ten top clones hold less than 2% of the sample.

Summary of the overall study and its limitations: A total of some 180 TCR beta chains were listed by the study as associated with cytomegalovirus. The authors suggested that the approach could potentially be generalized to other disease states and immunological phenotypes. Compared with equally common non-associated chains, HLA-associated TCR beta chains in a later analysis were more clonally expanded and had lower generation probabilities. The earlier analysis of about 600 of the donors excluded 15 to 20 rarely observed V segments, including chromosome 9 orphons, because counts were too low. A later analysis found that TCR association rates varied across HLA loci, with DRB1 alleles showing the most associated TCRs and HLA-C alleles the fewest. The 87-base-pair reads could not distinguish some IMGT-functional V segments, including TRBV6-2 and TRBV6-3, so those segments were excluded. HLA typing was unavailable for some donors at each locus, so association tests used only the typed subset. A cluster of highly shared sequence variants was judged likely to be a technical artifact of the sequencing pipeline. Correlated functional status among segregating V segments might be attributable to linkage disequilibrium, but an unknown experimental factor could not be ruled out. Cytomegalovirus status was reported to be diagnosed by the classifier with high specificity and sensitivity in both the original and validation cohorts. CMV serostatus was the only immune exposure information available for the cohort. Strong co-occurrence of HLA alleles, especially DR and DQ, made assigning TCR associations to individual alleles difficult. A later analysis found that most CMV-associated TCR beta chains appeared HLA-restricted, with HLA associations seemingly driven largely by CMV exposure. In an earlier analysis of around 500 of the donors, most TCR beta V segments appeared in productive rearrangements about 87% or about 30% of the time, broadly matching IMGT annotations. In a later genetic analysis, a missense DCLRE1C variant was associated with V-gene and J-gene trimming of TCR beta chains, and the association was replicated in an independent cohort. Sequencing depth was assumed to be roughly uniform across donors in the presence/absence analyses, though that assumption may not hold. According to a later analysis, parvovirus B19, influenza, CMV and Epstein-Barr virus appeared linked to several top co-occurrence clusters. While some public TCRs were present in many individuals, most TCR sequences turned up only very rarely across donors. A further reported finding was that TCR beta sequences accurately predicted the HLA-A and HLA-B alleles for most subjects in the first cohort. Only TCR beta chains were sequenced in this cohort, and the absence of alpha or paired-chain data limited detectable features. In a later analysis, around 17,000 TCR beta sequences were associated with specific HLA alleles at a false discovery rate of 0.05. In a later genetic analysis, fewer N-insertions in productive TCRs were reported among donors in an Asian-associated ancestry cluster than the roughly 640-donor mean. A few of the identified cytomegalovirus-associated TCR beta chains were confirmed in vitro to be specific for cytomegalovirus antigens.

This clonotype was sampled from a man between 40 and 49 years old in good health and CMV-seronegative. The chain was built from TRBV11-2 and TRBJ2-1, and TRBD2 matches 15 of the central bases. The sample consisted of PBMCs. The CDR3 sequence is CASSLGTSGRAVRNEQFF. In nucleotide form, the sequence is TGTGCCAGCAGCTTAGGGACTAGCGGGAGGGCCGTGCGGAATGAGCAGTTCTTC.